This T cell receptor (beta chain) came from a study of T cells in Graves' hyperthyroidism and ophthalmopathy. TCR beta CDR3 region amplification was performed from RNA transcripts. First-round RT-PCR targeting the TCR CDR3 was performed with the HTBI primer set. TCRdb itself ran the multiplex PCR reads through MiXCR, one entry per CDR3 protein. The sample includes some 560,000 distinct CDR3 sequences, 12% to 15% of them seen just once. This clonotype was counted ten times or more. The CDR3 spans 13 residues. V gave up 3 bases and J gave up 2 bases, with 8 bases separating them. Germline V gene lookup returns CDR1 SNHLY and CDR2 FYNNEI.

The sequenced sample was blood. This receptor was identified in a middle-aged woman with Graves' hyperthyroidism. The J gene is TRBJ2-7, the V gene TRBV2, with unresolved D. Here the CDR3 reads CASSDPAPYEQYF. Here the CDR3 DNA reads TGTGCCAGCAGTGACCCGGCACCCTACGAGCAGTACTTC.